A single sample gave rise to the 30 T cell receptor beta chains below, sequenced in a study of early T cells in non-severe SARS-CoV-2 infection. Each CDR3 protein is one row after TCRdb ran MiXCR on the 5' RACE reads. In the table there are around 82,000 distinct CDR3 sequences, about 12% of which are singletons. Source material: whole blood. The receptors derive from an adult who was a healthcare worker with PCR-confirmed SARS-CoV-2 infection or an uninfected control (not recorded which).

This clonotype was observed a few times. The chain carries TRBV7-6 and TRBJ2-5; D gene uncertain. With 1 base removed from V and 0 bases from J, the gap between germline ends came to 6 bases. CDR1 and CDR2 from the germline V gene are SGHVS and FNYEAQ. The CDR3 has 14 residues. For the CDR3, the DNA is TGTGCCAGCAGCTTAGGAGCCAACCAAGAGACCCAGTACTTC. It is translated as CASSLGANQETQYF.

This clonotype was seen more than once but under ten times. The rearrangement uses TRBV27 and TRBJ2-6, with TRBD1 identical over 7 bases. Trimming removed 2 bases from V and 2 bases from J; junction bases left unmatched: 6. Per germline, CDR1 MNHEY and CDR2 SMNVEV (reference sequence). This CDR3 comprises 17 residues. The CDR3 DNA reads TGTGCCAGCAGTTTAGACCTCAGGGGGACTGGGGCCAACGTCCTGACTTTC. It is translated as CASSLDLRGTGANVLTF.

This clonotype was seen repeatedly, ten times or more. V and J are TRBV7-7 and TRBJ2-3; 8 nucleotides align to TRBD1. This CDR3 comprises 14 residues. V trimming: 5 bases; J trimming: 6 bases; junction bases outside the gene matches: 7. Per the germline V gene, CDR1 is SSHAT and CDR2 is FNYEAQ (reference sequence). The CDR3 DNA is TGTGCCAGCAGCCGCGACAGGGGTCAGGATACGCAGTATTTT. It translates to CASSRDRGQDTQYF.

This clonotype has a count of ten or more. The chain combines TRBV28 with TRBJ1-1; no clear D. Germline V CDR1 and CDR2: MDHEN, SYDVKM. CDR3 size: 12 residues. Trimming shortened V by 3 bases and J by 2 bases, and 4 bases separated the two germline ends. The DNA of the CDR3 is TGTGCCAGCAGTTTGGGTAACACTGAAGCTTTCTTT. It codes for CASSLGNTEAFF.

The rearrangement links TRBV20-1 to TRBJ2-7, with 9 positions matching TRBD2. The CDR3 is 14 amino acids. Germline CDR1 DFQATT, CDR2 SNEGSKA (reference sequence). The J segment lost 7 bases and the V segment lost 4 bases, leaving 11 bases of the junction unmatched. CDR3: CSAKAGGRAREQYF. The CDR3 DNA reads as TGCAGTGCTAAGGCTGGCGGGAGGGCGAGGGAGCAGTACTTC.

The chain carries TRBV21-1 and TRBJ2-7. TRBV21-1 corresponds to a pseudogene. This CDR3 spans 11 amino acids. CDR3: CASSKEFVQYF. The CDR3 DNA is TGTGCCAGCAGCAAGGAGTTCGTGCAGTACTTC.

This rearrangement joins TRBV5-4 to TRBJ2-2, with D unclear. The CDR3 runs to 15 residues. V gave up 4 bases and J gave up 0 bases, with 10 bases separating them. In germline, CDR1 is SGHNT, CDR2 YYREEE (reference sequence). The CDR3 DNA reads TGTGCCAGCAGCCTTCGGATTACGAACACCGGGGAGCTGTTTTTT. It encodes CASSLRITNTGELFF.

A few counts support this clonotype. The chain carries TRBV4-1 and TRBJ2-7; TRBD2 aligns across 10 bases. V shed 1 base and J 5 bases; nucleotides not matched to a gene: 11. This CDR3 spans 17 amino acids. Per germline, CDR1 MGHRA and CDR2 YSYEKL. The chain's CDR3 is CASSQAYVASGRNEQYF. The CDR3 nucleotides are TGCGCCAGCAGCCAAGCGTATGTAGCTAGCGGGAGAAACGAGCAGTACTTC.

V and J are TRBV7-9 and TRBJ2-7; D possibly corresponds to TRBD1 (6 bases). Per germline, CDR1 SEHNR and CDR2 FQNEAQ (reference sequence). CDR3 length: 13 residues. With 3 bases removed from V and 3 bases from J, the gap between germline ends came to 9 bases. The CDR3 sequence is CASSLLQGYEQYF. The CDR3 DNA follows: TGTGCCAGCAGCTTGTTACAGGGCTACGAGCAGTACTTC.

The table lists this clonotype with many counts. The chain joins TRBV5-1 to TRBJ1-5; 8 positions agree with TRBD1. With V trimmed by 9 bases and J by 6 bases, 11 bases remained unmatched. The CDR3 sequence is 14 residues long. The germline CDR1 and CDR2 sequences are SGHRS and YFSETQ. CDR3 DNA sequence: TGCGCCATCCGGACAGGGCCGGCTCCTCAGCCCCAGCATTTT. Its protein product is CAIRTGPAPQPQHF.

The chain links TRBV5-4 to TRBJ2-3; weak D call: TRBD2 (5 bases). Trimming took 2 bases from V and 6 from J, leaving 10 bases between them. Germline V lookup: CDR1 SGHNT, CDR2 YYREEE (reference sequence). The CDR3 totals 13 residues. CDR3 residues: CASSFLATDTQYF. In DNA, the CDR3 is TGTGCCAGCAGCTTCCTAGCAACCGATACGCAGTATTTT. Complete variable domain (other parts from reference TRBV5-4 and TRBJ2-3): ETGVTQSPTHLIKTRGQQVTLRCSSQSGHNTVSWYQQALGQGPQFIFQYYREEENGRGNFPPRFSGLQFPNYSSELNVNALELDDSALYLCASSFLATDTQYFGPGTRLTVL.

The CDR3 here is CATSDPRASGQPQHF. The CDR3, as DNA: TGTGCCACCAGTGACCCCAGGGCATCGGGTCAGCCCCAGCATTTT. This chain connects TRBV24-1 to TRBJ1-5; a possible D gene is TRBD1 (5 bases). V was trimmed by 4 bases and J by 6 bases, leaving 15 bases between them. Germline CDR1 and CDR2: KGHDR and SFDVKD. CDR3 length: 15 residues.

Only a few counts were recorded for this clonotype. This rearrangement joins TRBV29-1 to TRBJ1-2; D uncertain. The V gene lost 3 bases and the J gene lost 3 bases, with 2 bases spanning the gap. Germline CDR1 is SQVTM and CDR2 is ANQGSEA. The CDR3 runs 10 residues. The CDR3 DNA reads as TGCAGCGTTGAGGACTATGGCTACACCTTC. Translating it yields CSVEDYGYTF. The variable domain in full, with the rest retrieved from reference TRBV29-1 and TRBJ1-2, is SAVISQKPSRDICQRGTSLTIQCQVDSQVTMMFWYRQQPGQSLTLIATANQGSEATYESGFVIDKFPISRPNLTFSTLTVSNMSPEDSSIYLCSVEDYGYTFGSGTRLTVV.

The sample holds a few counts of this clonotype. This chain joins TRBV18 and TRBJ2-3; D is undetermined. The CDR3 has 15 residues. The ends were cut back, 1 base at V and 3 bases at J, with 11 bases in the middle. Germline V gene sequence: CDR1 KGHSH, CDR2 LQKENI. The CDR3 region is CASSPRPAPTDTQYF. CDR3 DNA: TGTGCCAGCTCACCACGACCTGCTCCTACAGATACGCAGTATTTT.

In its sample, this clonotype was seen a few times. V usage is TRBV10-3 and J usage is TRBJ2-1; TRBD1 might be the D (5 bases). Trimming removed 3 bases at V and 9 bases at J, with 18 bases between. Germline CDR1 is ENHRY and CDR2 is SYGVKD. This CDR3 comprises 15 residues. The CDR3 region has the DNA TGTGCCATCAGTGAACTCGGTCCAGAAAGGGGTGAGCAGTTCTTC. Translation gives CAISELGPERGEQFF.

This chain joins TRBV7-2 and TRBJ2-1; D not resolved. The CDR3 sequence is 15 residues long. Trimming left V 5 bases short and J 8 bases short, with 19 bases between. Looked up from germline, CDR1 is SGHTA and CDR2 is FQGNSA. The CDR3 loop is CASSLGTEAFHEQFF. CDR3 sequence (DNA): TGTGCCAGCAGCCTGGGCACGGAAGCCTTCCATGAGCAGTTCTTC.

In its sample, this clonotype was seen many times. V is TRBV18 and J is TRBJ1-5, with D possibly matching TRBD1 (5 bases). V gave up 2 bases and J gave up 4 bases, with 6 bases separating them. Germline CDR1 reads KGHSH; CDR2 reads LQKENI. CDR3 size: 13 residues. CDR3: CASSPGGNQPQHF. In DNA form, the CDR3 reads TGTGCCAGCTCACCAGGGGGGAATCAGCCCCAGCATTTT.

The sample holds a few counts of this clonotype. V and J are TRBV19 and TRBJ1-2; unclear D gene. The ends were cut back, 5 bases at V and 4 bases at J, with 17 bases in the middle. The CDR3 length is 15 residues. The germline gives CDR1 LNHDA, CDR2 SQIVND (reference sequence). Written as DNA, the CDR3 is TGTGCCAGTAGTCACCCTGCGCCGCTCCTCTATGGCTACACCTTC. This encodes CASSHPAPLLYGYTF.

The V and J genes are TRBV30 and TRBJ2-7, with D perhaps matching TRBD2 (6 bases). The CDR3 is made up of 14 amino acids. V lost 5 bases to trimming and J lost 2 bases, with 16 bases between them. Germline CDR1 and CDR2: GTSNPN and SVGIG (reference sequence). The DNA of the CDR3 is TGTGCCTGGTGCGGGACTTCAGGCCCCTACGAGCAGTACTTC. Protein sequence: CAWCGTSGPYEQYF.

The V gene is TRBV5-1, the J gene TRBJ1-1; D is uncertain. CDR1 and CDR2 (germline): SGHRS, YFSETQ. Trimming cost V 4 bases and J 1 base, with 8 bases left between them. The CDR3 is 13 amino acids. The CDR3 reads CASSVGENTEAFF. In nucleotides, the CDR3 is TGCGCCAGCAGCGTCGGGGAGAACACTGAAGCTTTCTTT.

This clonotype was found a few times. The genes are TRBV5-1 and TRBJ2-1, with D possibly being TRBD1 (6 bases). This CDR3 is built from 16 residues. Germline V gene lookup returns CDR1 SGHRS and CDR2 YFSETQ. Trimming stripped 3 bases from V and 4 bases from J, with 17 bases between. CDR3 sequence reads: CASSYGAGTRYNEQFF. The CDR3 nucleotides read TGCGCCAGCAGCTACGGCGCCGGGACAAGATACAATGAGCAGTTCTTC.

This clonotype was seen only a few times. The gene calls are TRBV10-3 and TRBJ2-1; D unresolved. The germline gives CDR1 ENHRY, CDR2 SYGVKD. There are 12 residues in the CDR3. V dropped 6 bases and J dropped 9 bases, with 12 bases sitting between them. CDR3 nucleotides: TGTGCCATCAGGTTGGTGGGAAGTGAGCAGTTCTTC. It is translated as CAIRLVGSEQFF.

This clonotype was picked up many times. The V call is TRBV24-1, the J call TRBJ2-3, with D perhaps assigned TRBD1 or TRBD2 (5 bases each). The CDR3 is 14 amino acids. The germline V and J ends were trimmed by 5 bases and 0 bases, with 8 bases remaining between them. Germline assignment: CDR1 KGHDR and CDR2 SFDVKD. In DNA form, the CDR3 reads TGTGCCACCAGTGCCAGGGACAGCACAGATACGCAGTATTTT. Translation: CATSARDSTDTQYF.

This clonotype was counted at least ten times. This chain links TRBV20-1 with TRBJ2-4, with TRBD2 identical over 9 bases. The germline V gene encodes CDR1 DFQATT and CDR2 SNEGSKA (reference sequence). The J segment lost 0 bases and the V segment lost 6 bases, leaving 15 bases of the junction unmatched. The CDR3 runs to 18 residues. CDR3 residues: CSAGKTSGDTLAKNIQYF. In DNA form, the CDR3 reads TGCAGTGCCGGGAAGACTAGCGGAGACACCCTAGCCAAAAACATTCAGTACTTC.

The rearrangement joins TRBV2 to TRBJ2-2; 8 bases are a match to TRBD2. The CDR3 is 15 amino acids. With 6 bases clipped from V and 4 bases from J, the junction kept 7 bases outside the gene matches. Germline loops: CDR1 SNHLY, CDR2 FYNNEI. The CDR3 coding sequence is TGTGCCAGCAGCACCGTAGCGGGGTTCACCGGGGAGCTGTTTTTT. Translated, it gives CASSTVAGFTGELFF.

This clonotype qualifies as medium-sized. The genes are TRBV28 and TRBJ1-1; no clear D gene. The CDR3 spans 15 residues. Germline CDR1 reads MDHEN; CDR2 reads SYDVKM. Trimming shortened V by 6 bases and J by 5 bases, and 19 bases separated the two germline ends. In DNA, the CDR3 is TGTGCCAGCAGCGTGGAGGCGGCTTTTGGAACTGAAGCTTTCTTT. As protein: CASSVEAAFGTEAFF.

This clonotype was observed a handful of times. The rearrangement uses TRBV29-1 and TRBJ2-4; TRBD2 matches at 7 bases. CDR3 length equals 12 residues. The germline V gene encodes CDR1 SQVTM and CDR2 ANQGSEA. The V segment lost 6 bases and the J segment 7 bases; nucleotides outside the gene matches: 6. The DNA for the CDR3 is TGCAGCGTGCGGGAGCAGGGCAACATTCAGTACTTC. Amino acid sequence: CSVREQGNIQYF.

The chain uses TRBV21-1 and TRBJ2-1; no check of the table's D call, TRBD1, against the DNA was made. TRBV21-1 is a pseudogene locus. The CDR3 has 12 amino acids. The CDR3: CASSASGAEQFF. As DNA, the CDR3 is TGTGCCAGCAGCGCCTCGGGCGCTGAGCAGTTCTTC.

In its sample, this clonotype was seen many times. The CDR3 region has the DNA TGTGCCAGCAGCTTAGTTGCAGACATGAACACTGAAGCTTTCTTT. It is translated as CASSLVADMNTEAFF. This chain links TRBV11-2 with TRBJ1-1; D ambiguous. The CDR3 is made up of 15 amino acids. Trimming took off 1 base at V and 0 bases at J, with 9 bases between the two ends. Germline V gene lookup returns CDR1 SGHAT and CDR2 FQNNGV.

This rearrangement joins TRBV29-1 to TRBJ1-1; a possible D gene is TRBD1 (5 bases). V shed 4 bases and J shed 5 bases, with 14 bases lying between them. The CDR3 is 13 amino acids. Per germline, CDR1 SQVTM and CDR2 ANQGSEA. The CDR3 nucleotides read TGCAGCGTTGGTTACCATGAGGGGACTGAAGCTTTCTTT. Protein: CSVGYHEGTEAFF. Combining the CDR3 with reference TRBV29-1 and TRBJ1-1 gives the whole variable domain SAVISQKPSRDICQRGTSLTIQCQVDSQVTMMFWYRQQPGQSLTLIATANQGSEATYESGFVIDKFPISRPNLTFSTLTVSNMSPEDSSIYLCSVGYHEGTEAFFGQGTRLTVV.